The sequence of this TCR beta chain was determined in a study of blood T cell repertoires in COVID-19. Study in general: Acute and convalescent COVID-19 specimens originated in the United States, Italy and Spain.

Germline V CDR1 and CDR2: SGHRS, YFSETQ. V shed 7 bases, J shed 6 bases, and the junction held 10 bases outside the gene matches. CDR3 length: 15 amino acids. A COVID-19 case had been met by exposed participants during the 2 weeks before study entry. Original processing notes: For nucleated cells, counts were estimated from reference gene primer amplification. The data were produced by immunoSEQ multiplex PCR, yet TCRdb's version contains in-frame clones alone and is incomplete. For V, J and clone size, that table is used; D and trimming come from the DNA. Among some 300,000 clones listed, approximately 89% were seen once.

The sequence was collected from a woman aged 45-59 years who had been exposed to COVID-19. Sequencing input: PBMCs or T cells enriched from blood (not recorded which). This sequence joins TRBV5-1 and TRBJ2-2; 9 bases align to TRBD1. CDR3 coding DNA: TGCGCCAGCGGCCCGGGACAGGGTCTTCCCGGGGAGCTGTTTTTT. It is translated as CASGPGQGLPGELFF.